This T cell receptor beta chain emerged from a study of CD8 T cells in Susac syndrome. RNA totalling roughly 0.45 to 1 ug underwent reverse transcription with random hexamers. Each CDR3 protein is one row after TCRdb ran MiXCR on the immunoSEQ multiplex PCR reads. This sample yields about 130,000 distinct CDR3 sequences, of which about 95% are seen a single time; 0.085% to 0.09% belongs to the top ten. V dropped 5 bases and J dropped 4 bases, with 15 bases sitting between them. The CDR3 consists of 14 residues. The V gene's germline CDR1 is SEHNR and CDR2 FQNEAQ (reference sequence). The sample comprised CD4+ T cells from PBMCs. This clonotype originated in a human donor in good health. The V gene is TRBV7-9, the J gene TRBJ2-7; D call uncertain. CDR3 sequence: CASSASWGNYEQYF. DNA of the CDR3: TGTGCCAGCAGCGCGTCATGGGGTAATTACGAGCAGTACTTC.